The next 19 T cell receptor beta chains were all read from a single sample in a study of preoperative IRX-2 immunotherapy in early breast cancer. Treatment denoted: preoperative locoregional IRX-2 cytokine immunotherapy. Clones were read by immunoSEQ multiplex PCR, and TCRdb kept only the in-frame ones, dropping some. The sample contains more than 20,000 clones, around 90% of which appear only once. Sequenced material: tumor tissue, taken after IRX-2 immunotherapy. The receptors were gathered from a human donor with breast cancer.

The chain recombines TRBV10-3 with TRBJ1-5; D unresolved. The CDR3 spans 13 residues. The V gene's germline CDR1 is ENHRY and CDR2 SYGVKD. V was cut by 4 bases and J by 4 bases, with 8 bases left in between. This CDR3 reads CAISGSENQPQHF. CDR3 sequence (DNA): TGTGCCATCAGTGGTTCTGAGAATCAGCCCCAGCATTTT.

The gene calls are TRBV10-1 and TRBJ2-2, with D unclear. Germline CDR1 and CDR2: WNHNN and SYGVQD (reference sequence). The V end was cut by 6 bases, the J end by 5 bases, with 10 bases between. The CDR3 extends over 13 amino acids. In nucleotides, the CDR3 is TGCGCCAGCAGGCCCCTACCGACCGGGGAGCTGTTTTTT. The encoded protein is CASRPLPTGELFF.

The chain joins TRBV10-1 to TRBJ2-2, with 11 nucleotides matching TRBD1. This CDR3 is built from 16 residues. CDR1 is WNHNN and CDR2 is SYGVQD in the germline V gene (reference sequence). V lost 2 bases to trimming and J lost 4 bases; unmatched junction nucleotides: 3. CDR3 in amino acids: CASSERTGGTTGELFF. The CDR3, as DNA: TGCGCCAGCAGTGAGAGGACAGGGGGCACCACCGGGGAGCTGTTTTTT.

This clone was detected a few times. The rearrangement links TRBV9 to TRBJ2-1; 11 nucleotides agree with TRBD2. Losses at the gene ends were 3 bases for V and 4 bases for J; bases not matched to a gene: 9. CDR1 SGDLS and CDR2 YYNGEE come from the germline V gene. The length of the CDR3 is 17 residues. Here the CDR3 reads CASSAPQGTSGYNEQFF. CDR3 sequence (DNA): TGTGCCAGCAGCGCTCCTCAGGGGACTAGCGGATACAATGAGCAGTTCTTC.

The chain has TRBV10-1 and TRBJ2-5; 10 positions match TRBD2. CDR1 WNHNN and CDR2 SYGVQD come from the germline V gene (reference sequence). CDR3 length equals 14 residues. With 5 bases clipped from V and 2 bases from J, the junction kept 2 bases outside the gene matches. The CDR3 nucleotides are TGCGCCAGCAGTAAACTAGCGGGGCAAGAGACCCAGTACTTC. Its protein product is CASSKLAGQETQYF.

This rearrangement joins TRBV30 to TRBJ2-2, with D possibly matching TRBD2 (6 bases). The V gene's germline CDR1 is GTSNPN and CDR2 SVGIG (reference sequence). The CDR3 sequence is 13 residues long. Deletions cut 0 bases from V and 6 bases from J, with 8 bases between. CDR3 bases: TGTGCCTGGAGTGTAGCGGGCCCCGGGGAGCTGTTTTTT. Translated, it gives CAWSVAGPGELFF.

The genes are TRBV9 and TRBJ2-5; a weak D match, TRBD1 (6 bases). The germline V gene has CDR1 SGDLS and CDR2 YYNGEE. The length of the CDR3 is 16 residues. V lost 1 base and J lost 0, with 13 bases in between. CDR3 nucleotides: TGTGCCAGCAGCGTATCGGGACAAATGTACCAAGAGACCCAGTACTTC. Encoded protein: CASSVSGQMYQETQYF.

V usage is TRBV29-1 and J usage is TRBJ2-1; 15 positions match TRBD2. The V gene's germline CDR1 is SQVTM and CDR2 ANQGSEA. The CDR3 runs 18 residues. V lost 1 base to trimming and J lost 4 bases; unmatched junction nucleotides: 8. CDR3 protein: CSVEGGGLAGGSYNEQFF. CDR3 DNA: TGCAGCGTTGAAGGCGGGGGACTAGCGGGGGGTTCTTACAATGAGCAGTTCTTC.

The V call is TRBV28, the J call TRBJ1-4, with a tentative D call TRBD1 (6 bases). This CDR3 comprises 14 residues. The V gene lost 1 base and the J gene lost 7 bases, with 10 bases spanning the gap. Per the germline V gene, CDR1 is MDHEN and CDR2 is SYDVKM. The CDR3 region is CASSLYREVEKLFF. DNA of the CDR3: TGTGCCAGCAGTTTATACAGGGAGGTTGAAAAACTGTTTTTT.

The rearrangement links TRBV7-2 to TRBJ2-1; no definite D call. Trimming pared 5 bases from V and 8 bases from J, leaving 16 bases between. The CDR3 is 14 residues long. Germline-derived CDR1 and CDR2 are SGHTA and FQGNSA. CDR3 region: CASSPGVGRHEQFF. The CDR3 bases are TGTGCCAGCAGCCCCGGTGTTGGGCGGCATGAGCAGTTCTTC.

For the CDR3, the DNA is TGTGCCAGCAGCTTAGTAGCGGTAACCTACAATGAGCAGTTCTTC. Translation: CASSLVAVTYNEQFF. The chain is built from TRBV7-6 and TRBJ2-1; tentative D call: TRBD2 (6 bases). The CDR3 covers 15 residues. Germline CDR1 is SGHVS and CDR2 is FNYEAQ. V dropped 1 base and J dropped 2 bases, with 9 bases sitting between them.

The chain links TRBV6-5 to TRBJ1-5; D not resolved. V dropped 8 bases and J dropped 2 bases, with 4 bases sitting between them. In germline, CDR1 is MNHEY, CDR2 SVGAGI. The CDR3 consists of 11 residues. The CDR3 spells CASGGNQPQHF. In DNA form, the CDR3 reads TGTGCCAGCGGGGGCAATCAGCCCCAGCATTTT.

J is TRBJ1-2 and V is TRBV29-1; no clear D. The CDR3 length is 16 residues. CDR1 SQVTM and CDR2 ANQGSEA come from the germline V gene. The chain's CDR3 is CPETNRPPYDNYGYTF. DNA of the CDR3: TGCCCTGAAACAAACAGACCCCCATACGACAACTATGGCTACACCTTC.

This chain uses TRBV5-4 with TRBJ1-1; the D is unclear. Germline V gene sequence: CDR1 SGHNT, CDR2 YYREEE (reference sequence). The CDR3 runs to 14 residues. The germline V and J ends were trimmed by 1 base and 3 bases, with 10 bases remaining between them. CDR3 nucleotide sequence: TGTGCCAGCAGCTTGAGGGAACTCCACACTGAAGCTTTCTTT. Translated: CASSLRELHTEAFF.

This chain uses TRBV7-2 with TRBJ2-2; no clear D. With 5 bases removed from V and 3 bases from J, the gap between germline ends came to 13 bases. CDR1 and CDR2 from the germline V gene are SGHTA and FQGNSA. The CDR3 consists of 15 residues. The CDR3 DNA reads TGTGCCAGCAGCCCGACTGAGCCTCACACCGGGGAGCTGTTTTTT. As protein: CASSPTEPHTGELFF.

V and J are TRBV6-1 and TRBJ2-7, with 7 bases aligning to TRBD2. Germline CDR1 and CDR2: MNHNS and SASEGT. The CDR3 has 13 amino acids. V shed 5 bases and J 1 base; nucleotides not matched to a gene: 2. The DNA for the CDR3 is TGTGCCAGCAGTAGCGGGGCATCCTACGAGCAGTACGTC. Its translation is CASSSGASYEQYV.

The V call is TRBV7-8, the J call TRBJ1-5; D is possibly TRBD1 (5 bases). Germline V gene data show CDR1 as SGHVS and CDR2 as FQNEAQ. V was clipped by 2 bases and J by 7 bases, with 15 bases between them. CDR3 length: 15 amino acids. DNA of the CDR3: TGTGCCAGCAGCTTATCTCAGGGTTCGAGGCAGCCCCAGCATTTT. Translation gives CASSLSQGSRQPQHF.

This chain joins TRBV5-4 and TRBJ2-3; 14 nucleotides agree with TRBD2. Trimming at V came to 10 bases and at J to 4 bases, leaving 5 bases not matched to a gene. There are 14 residues in the CDR3. The V gene's germline CDR1 is SGHNT and CDR2 YYREEE (reference sequence). CDR3: CAAGGLAGADTQYF. CDR3 nucleotides: TGTGCCGCAGGGGGACTAGCGGGGGCAGATACGCAGTATTTT.

This clone appeared a single time. V gene TRBV5-6 combines with J gene TRBJ2-1; 7 bases match TRBD2. Germline CDR1 is SGHDT and CDR2 is YYEEEE. The CDR3 covers 16 residues. Trimming removed 6 bases from V and 0 bases from J; junction bases left unmatched: 9. The CDR3: CASTFPGGSSYNEQFF. The CDR3 nucleotides read TGTGCCAGCACCTTCCCCGGGGGGAGCTCCTACAATGAGCAGTTCTTC.